This T cell receptor beta chain derives from a study of vaccination effects on CD4 cells after COVID-19. Study summary: Both of the two convalescent patients gave a sample, one 16 days and one a week before vaccination.

Whole-study results and caveats: Marked clonal contraction of infection- and vaccine-induced clones was seen late after vaccination.

In its sample, this clone was seen once. No antigen is known for it. J lost 5 bases, V lost 0 bases, and 9 bases had no gene match. Germline CDR1 is KGHSH and CDR2 is LQKENI. This CDR3 comprises 17 residues. Sequenced by immunoSEQ multiplex PCR; TCRdb stores in-frame clones only, minus some. The table shows about 64,000 clones, with 55% to 75% occurring only once. Once cultured for more than nine days, the cells underwent separation to obtain CD4+ T cells. The person was diagnosed with PCR-confirmed SARS-CoV-2 infection between March and December 2020. The V call is TRBV18, the J call TRBJ2-1; 8 positions agree with TRBD1. This receptor was obtained from a human donor who had a prior SARS-CoV-2 infection. The sequenced sample was CD4+ T cells from PBMCs cultured without peptide, obtained before COVID-19 vaccination. The CDR3 sequence: CASSPPQGAAIDNEQFF. CDR3 nucleotide sequence: TGTGCCAGCTCACCACCGCAGGGGGCGGCTATCGACAATGAGCAGTTCTTC.